The 27 T cell receptor beta chains listed next were all sequenced from one sample in a study of T cell repertoires in cytomegalovirus infection. TCRdb re-called the reads through MiXCR, storing one row per CDR3 protein. The sample comprises nearly 550,000 distinct CDR3 sequences, approximately 15% of which are singletons, and roughly a quarter rests with the top ten. Sequences were obtained from CD8+ T cells from PBMCs. Source of these receptors: a human donor in good health (CMV status not recorded). Some clones in this sample may be carry-over from other donors' samples.

This chain connects TRBV10-2 to TRBJ1-5; D may be TRBD1 (6 bases). Germline-derived CDR1 and CDR2 are WSHSY and SAAADI. Trimming took off 2 bases at V and 7 bases at J, with 9 bases between the two ends. The CDR3 runs 13 residues. CDR3 loop: CASSENREQPQHF. The CDR3 DNA sequence: TGCGCCAGCAGTGAGAACAGGGAGCAGCCCCAGCATTTT.

This clonotype was seen many times. The chain couples TRBV4-1 to TRBJ2-3; 9 bases align to TRBD1. V trimming: 3 bases; J trimming: 8 bases; junction bases outside the gene matches: 15. This CDR3 spans 17 amino acids. Germline loops: CDR1 MGHRA, CDR2 YSYEKL. CDR3 sequence (DNA): TGCGCCAGCAGCCATCTAGGGACAGGGACCGCCGAGGGTACGCAGTATTTT. Its protein product is CASSHLGTGTAEGTQYF.

This clonotype was seen once. The chain combines TRBV5-4 with TRBJ1-2; 9 bases line up with TRBD1. V shed 4 bases and J 3 bases; nucleotides not matched to a gene: 7. The CDR3 is 15 residues long. Germline V gene data show CDR1 as SGHNT and CDR2 as YYREEE (reference sequence). This CDR3 reads CASSPSQGADYGYTF. Written as DNA, the CDR3 is TGTGCCAGCAGCCCCTCACAGGGGGCGGACTATGGCTACACCTTC.

The rearrangement uses TRBV6-5 and TRBJ1-1; maybe TRBD1 (5 bases). There are 15 residues in the CDR3. V was trimmed by 6 bases and J by 5 bases, leaving 19 bases between them. The V gene's germline CDR1 is MNHEY and CDR2 SVGAGI. CDR3 coding DNA: TGTGCCAGCAGATCCCCGTCGGGGGAGGAAACTGAAGCTTTCTTT. It yields the protein CASRSPSGEETEAFF.

Points on this clonotype: A read error may explain this, as a much larger clone is one base away. Since the CDR3 does not end with the conserved phenylalanine or tryptophan, this likely comes from a read error. The rearrangement joins TRBV7-6 to TRBJ2-5; D is undetermined. CDR1 SGHVS and CDR2 FNYEAQ come from the germline V gene. This CDR3 comprises 13 residues. CDR3 protein: CASSPHSQETQYL. CDR3 coding DNA: TGTGCTAGCAGCCCGCACAGTCAAGAGACCCAGTACTTA.

This clonotype appeared many times. This chain uses TRBV20-1 with TRBJ2-2, with D tentatively TRBD1 or TRBD2 (5 bases each). V was cut by 6 bases and J by 0 bases, with 11 bases left in between. CDR1 is DFQATT and CDR2 is SNEGSKA in the germline V gene (reference sequence). The CDR3 covers 14 residues. The CDR3 spells CSAWDGTNTGELFF. CDR3 DNA: TGCAGTGCCTGGGACGGAACGAACACCGGGGAGCTGTTTTTT.

As concerns this clonotype: The junction departs from germline at one end; a sequencing error may be responsible. The V and J genes are TRBV27 and TRBJ2-2; the D gene could be TRBD1 or TRBD2 (5 bases each). The germline V gene has CDR1 MNHEY and CDR2 SMNVEV (reference sequence). The CDR3 covers 15 residues. The DNA of the CDR3 is TGTGCCAGCAGTGGCAGGGCCCAGAACACCGGGGAGCTGTGTTTT. This encodes CASSGRAQNTGELCF.

At least ten counts were recorded for this clonotype. The rearrangement joins TRBV28 to TRBJ2-3; maybe TRBD2 (5 bases). V gave up 7 bases and J gave up 0 bases, with 17 bases separating them. Germline V lookup: CDR1 MDHEN, CDR2 SYDVKM. The CDR3 spans 16 residues. In DNA form, the CDR3 reads TGTGCCAGCATTTCGAGGGAGACGGCTAGCACAGATACGCAGTATTTT. It codes for CASISRETASTDTQYF.

There are many counts of this clonotype. This chain uses TRBV28 with TRBJ1-1; D is uncertain. The CDR3 extends over 14 amino acids. V lost 7 bases and J 1 base, leaving 13 bases between the germline ends. Germline assignment: CDR1 MDHEN and CDR2 SYDVKM. The CDR3 coding sequence is TGTGCCAGCACCCGGGAAGAGCGGAACACTGAAGCTTTCTTT. Its protein is CASTREERNTEAFF.

The chain couples TRBV6-1 to TRBJ2-1; TRBD2 agrees at 15 bases. The CDR3 length is 15 residues. After removal of 5 bases from V and 15 bases from J, the junction contained 11 bases not matched to a gene. Germline V CDR1 and CDR2: MNHNS, SASEGT. CDR3 sequence (DNA): TGTGCCAGCAGTCAGGGACTAGCGGGAGGTTTTTTTGTGTTCTTC. This gives the protein CASSQGLAGGFFVFF.

V and J are TRBV29-1 and TRBJ2-5; 7 bases match TRBD2. The J segment lost 2 bases and the V segment lost 2 bases, leaving 5 bases of the junction unmatched. From germline, CDR1 is SQVTM and CDR2 ANQGSEA. The CDR3 has 14 residues. In DNA form, the CDR3 reads TGCAGCGTTGAATGGCTAGCGGAACAAGAGACCCAGTACTTC. Its protein is CSVEWLAEQETQYF.

Only a few counts were recorded for this clonotype. This chain uses TRBV12-3 or TRBV12-4 with TRBJ1-1; 10 bases line up with TRBD1. This CDR3 contains 14 residues. V lost 7 bases to trimming and J lost 4 bases; unmatched junction nucleotides: 6. DNA of the CDR3: TGTGCCAGCACCCGCCGGACAGGGGGCACTGAAGCTTTCTTT. The encoded protein is CASTRRTGGTEAFF.

This clonotype came up a few times. The V gene is TRBV6-2 or TRBV6-3, the J gene TRBJ2-3, with a weak D call TRBD2 (6 bases). Germline assignment: CDR1 MNHEY and CDR2 SVGEGT. V was shortened by 2 bases and J by 9 bases, with 12 bases between the two germline ends. The CDR3 length is 13 residues. The CDR3 protein is CASSYKAGRTQYF. The CDR3 region has the DNA TGTGCCAGCAGTTACAAAGCGGGTCGGACGCAGTATTTT.

This clonotype has only one observation. The rearrangement uses TRBV2 and TRBJ2-3; 10 nucleotides match TRBD2. This CDR3 comprises 10 residues. The V gene's germline CDR1 is SNHLY and CDR2 FYNNEI. V trimming: 8 bases; J trimming: 14 bases; junction bases outside the gene matches: 4. CDR3 DNA sequence: TGTGCCAGCCTAGCGGGAGTTATGTATTTT. This encodes CASLAGVMYF. Full variable domain (outside the CDR3, taken from reference TRBV2 and TRBJ2-3): EPEVTQTPSHQVTQMGQEVILRCVPISNHLYFYWYRQILGQKVEFLVSFYNNEISEKSEIFDDQFSVERPDGSNFTLKIRSTKLEDSAMYFCASLAGVMYFGPGTRLTVL.

This clonotype was observed at least ten times. J is TRBJ1-5 and V is TRBV19; possible D gene TRBD1, 6 bases. This CDR3 region has 17 residues. The germline V and J ends were trimmed by 5 bases and 4 bases, with 21 bases remaining between them. The germline V gene has CDR1 LNHDA and CDR2 SQIVND (reference sequence). CDR3 in DNA: TGTGCCAGTAGTCTCCCTCTACAGGGCCTGTCTAATCAGCCCCAGCATTTT. It yields the protein CASSLPLQGLSNQPQHF.

The rearrangement uses TRBV27 and TRBJ2-7; D might be TRBD1 (5 bases). Germline-derived CDR1 and CDR2 are MNHEY and SMNVEV (reference sequence). The V end lost 2 bases, the J end lost 4 bases, and 12 bases lay between the germline ends. The CDR3 has 14 residues. This chain's CDR3 is CASSLRGIGYEQYF. In DNA form, the CDR3 reads TGTGCCAGCAGTTTAAGGGGCATCGGGTACGAGCAGTACTTC.

This clonotype was detected a few times. The chain uses TRBV6-5 and TRBJ1-6, with D possibly being TRBD1 (5 bases). Germline CDR1 and CDR2: MNHEY and SVGAGI. V was cut by 0 bases and J by 7 bases, with 16 bases left in between. This CDR3 has 17 amino acids. In DNA form, the CDR3 reads TGTGCCAGCAGTTACTCCCGGGGGGTAGGAGAGAATTCACCCCTCCACTTT. Residues: CASSYSRGVGENSPLHF.

This clonotype came up a few times. The chain uses TRBV9 and TRBJ1-5; tentative D call: TRBD1 (5 bases). The length of the CDR3 is 15 residues. The V gene lost 7 bases and the J gene lost 0 bases, with 14 bases spanning the gap. Germline CDR1 and CDR2: SGDLS and YYNGEE. CDR3 bases: TGTGCCAGCGGGGTGGGGGGGAATAGCAATCAGCCCCAGCATTTT. Protein: CASGVGGNSNQPQHF. The full variable domain, rest sourced from reference TRBV9 and TRBJ1-5, is DSGVTQTPKHLITATGQRVTLRCSPRSGDLSVYWYQQSLDQGLQFLIQYYNGEERAKGNILERFSAQQFPDLHSELNLSSLELGDSALYFCASGVGGNSNQPQHFGDGTRLSIL.

This clonotype was seen repeatedly, ten times or more. The chain employs TRBV7-9 and TRBJ2-7; 9 bases map to TRBD2. V trimming: 3 bases; J trimming: 2 bases; junction bases outside the gene matches: 2. The CDR3 is 14 amino acids. CDR1 is SEHNR, CDR2 FQNEAQ, per germline (reference sequence). The CDR3: CASSLSGRTYEQYF. The CDR3 DNA reads as TGTGCCAGCAGCTTGAGCGGGAGGACCTACGAGCAGTACTTC.

This clonotype turned up a few times. The chain carries TRBV29-1 and TRBJ2-7, with D perhaps TRBD1 (5 bases). Germline CDR1 reads SQVTM; CDR2 reads ANQGSEA. The CDR3 covers 13 residues. Trimming shortened V by 0 bases and J by 2 bases, and 8 bases separated the two germline ends. The CDR3 loop reads CSVEEETAYEQYF. The CDR3 region has the DNA TGCAGCGTTGAAGAGGAGACAGCCTACGAGCAGTACTTC.

This clonotype was picked up a small number of times. The V gene is TRBV14, the J gene TRBJ1-4, with 7 positions matching TRBD1. CDR1 and CDR2 (germline): SGHDN, FVKESK. This CDR3 is 15 amino acids long. With V trimmed by 3 bases and J by 8 bases, 9 bases remained unmatched. CDR3 sequence: CASSHPTGVWEKLFF. As DNA, the CDR3 is TGTGCCAGCAGCCACCCTACAGGGGTCTGGGAAAAACTGTTTTTT.

The chain carries TRBV5-1 and TRBJ1-2; D possibly corresponds to TRBD1 (5 bases). The V gene's germline CDR1 is SGHRS and CDR2 YFSETQ. Trimming stripped 5 bases from V and 0 bases from J, with 17 bases between. The CDR3 contains 16 residues. The CDR3 sequence is CASRAGSDTANYGYTF. The CDR3 DNA reads TGCGCCAGCAGAGCCGGATCGGACACCGCTAACTATGGCTACACCTTC. The entire variable domain, with the rest obtained from reference TRBV5-1 and TRBJ1-2, is as follows: KAGVTQTPRYLIKTRGQQVTLSCSPISGHRSVSWYQQTPGQGLQFLFEYFSETQRNKGNFPGRFSGRQFSNSRSEMNVSTLELGDSALYLCASRAGSDTANYGYTFGSGTRLTVV.

The V call is TRBV19, the J call TRBJ1-1; D may be TRBD1 (5 bases). CDR1 is LNHDA, CDR2 SQIVND, per germline (reference sequence). The CDR3 extends over 14 amino acids. Trimming cost V 4 bases and J 1 base, with 10 bases left between them. Written as DNA, the CDR3 is TGTGCCAGTAGTACCGACAGTCAGAACACTGAAGCTTTCTTT. Amino acid sequence: CASSTDSQNTEAFF.

This clonotype has at least ten counts. The chain recombines TRBV2 with TRBJ2-6; tentative D call: TRBD1 (5 bases). Looked up from germline, CDR1 is SNHLY and CDR2 is FYNNEI. The CDR3 totals 14 residues. Trimming removed 10 bases at V and 4 bases at J, with 14 bases between. The CDR3 protein is CATRAGFGANVLTF. CDR3 coding DNA: TGTGCCACCAGGGCAGGGTTCGGGGCCAACGTCCTGACTTTC.

Turning to this clonotype: This may be a read error: a much more frequent sequence differs by one nucleotide. V gene TRBV28 combines with J gene TRBJ2-3; 8 bases map to TRBD1. The CDR3 sequence is 15 residues long. Germline CDR1 reads MDHEN; CDR2 reads SYDVKM. The CDR3 DNA follows: TGTGCCAGCAGTTTTCAGGGGGCTCACACAGATACGCATTATTTT. This translates into CASSFQGAHTDTHYF.

This clonotype was seen many times. This chain's CDR3 is CASRSATNEKLFF. The CDR3 DNA follows: TGTGCCAGTAGATCAGCAACTAATGAAAAACTGTTTTTT. This chain connects TRBV19 to TRBJ1-4; no reliable D call. The CDR3 runs 13 residues. The germline V and J ends were trimmed by 6 bases and 0 bases, with 5 bases remaining between them. Germline-derived CDR1 and CDR2 are LNHDA and SQIVND (reference sequence).

Many counts were recorded for this clonotype. The J gene is TRBJ2-3, the V gene TRBV7-9; no firm D call. CDR1 SEHNR and CDR2 FQNEAQ come from the germline V gene (reference sequence). V was trimmed by 11 bases and J by 6 bases, leaving 9 bases between them. The CDR3 covers 10 residues. The CDR3 region is CASGVDTQYF. CDR3 nucleotides: TGTGCCTCCGGAGTGGATACGCAGTATTTT.